The source of this T cell receptor beta chain is a study of blood T cells in healthy people across ages. Whole-study results and caveats: Unsorted PBMCs prevented conclusive naive versus antigen-experienced comparison. Strong correlation existed between TCR beta diversity and naive T cell percentage. Diversity of TCR beta per million T cells declined in a roughly linear way with age.

The CDR3 is 12 amino acids. Germline assignment: CDR1 DFQATT and CDR2 SNEGSKA (reference sequence). Trimming pared 3 bases from V and 7 bases from J, leaving 12 bases between. Worth noting for this clonotype: The antigen remains undetermined.

Through a sample-barcoded 5' primer and a J-beta primer mix, a second PCR was run for roughly 7 to 11 cycles. Sequencing of every sample gave 2.5 million or more CDR3-containing paired-end reads. TCRdb itself ran the 5' RACE reads through MiXCR, one entry per CDR3 protein. The sample holds about 290,000 distinct CDR3 sequences, 25% to 30% seen once. The chain joins TRBV20-1 to TRBJ1-2; D possibly corresponds to TRBD1 (5 bases). This clonotype was obtained from a woman between 70 and 85 years old in good health. Sequencing was performed on blood. The CDR3 region is CSARGQGSGYTF. DNA for the CDR3: TGCAGTGCTAGGGGGCAGGGCAGTGGCTACACCTTC.